This T cell receptor (beta chain) stems from a study of glioma-infiltrating T cells after dendritic cell vaccination. At the level of the study: Samples are from glioblastoma patients in Phase I and II dendritic cell vaccine trials.

Amplification used 60 V beta primers and 13 J beta primers. Assay: immunoSEQ multiplex PCR; the TCRdb copy retains only in-frame clones and omits some. This sample yields roughly 100,000 clones, of which 75% to 90% are seen a single time; 6.8% belongs to the top ten. This CDR3 has 15 amino acids. Trimming took 5 bases from V and 0 from J; bases not matched to a gene: 7. Germline V CDR1 and CDR2: KGHSH, LQKENI. Time point meaning: after dendritic cell vaccination, including at tumor progression/relapse. V gene TRBV18 combines with J gene TRBJ2-7, with TRBD1 matching 7 bases. The sequence was collected from a human donor with glioblastoma. The material was blood, obtained after dendritic cell vaccination. The CDR3 nucleotides are TGTGCCAGCTCAACACTACAGGGGAGCTCCTACGAGCAGTACTTC. The encoded protein is CASSTLQGSSYEQYF.